One sample yielded the 27 T cell receptor beta chains listed below, sequenced in a study of blood T cells in healthy people across ages. PCR was performed a second time for about 7 to 12 cycles using a sample-barcoded 5' primer and a J-beta primer mix. In TCRdb, the 5' RACE reads were re-called with MiXCR into one record per CDR3 protein. The data show 700,000 to 950,000 distinct CDR3 sequences, about 40% seen once. Material for sequencing was blood. The receptors come from a woman aged 60 to 75 in good health.

This clonotype was seen only once. The chain joins TRBV12-3 or TRBV12-4 to TRBJ1-1; D is unclear. V gave up 2 bases and J gave up 4 bases, with 11 bases separating them. This CDR3 is built from 14 residues. The CDR3 reads CASSLRGGSTEAFF. CDR3 in DNA: TGTGCCAGCAGTTTAAGAGGAGGCAGCACTGAAGCTTTCTTT.

On this clonotype itself: Germline is not matched at one junction end, which may reflect a read error. The V call is TRBV3-1, the J call TRBJ2-3, with D possibly being TRBD1 (6 bases). Germline CDR1 reads LGHDT; CDR2 reads YNNKEL (reference sequence). This CDR3 region has 13 residues. The CDR3 region has the DNA TGTGCCAGCCGCCAAGGCTTACCAGGGGAACAGTATTTT. It specifies CASRQGLPGEQYF.

The chain carries TRBV27 and TRBJ2-7, with D maybe TRBD1 (6 bases). The germline CDR1 and CDR2 sequences are MNHEY and SMNVEV (reference sequence). Trimming pared 5 bases from V and 2 bases from J, leaving 28 bases between. This CDR3 is 19 amino acids long. CDR3 residues: CASSIRQATASLIPYEQYF. CDR3 DNA sequence: TGTGCCAGCAGTATTAGACAGGCCACTGCAAGTCTCATTCCCTACGAGCAGTACTTC.

The chain has TRBV20-1 and TRBJ2-1; TRBD2 agrees at 9 bases. Germline CDR1 DFQATT, CDR2 SNEGSKA (reference sequence). CDR3 size: 17 residues. V gave up 0 bases and J gave up 9 bases; unmatched junction bases: 15. The DNA of the CDR3 is TGCAGTGCTAGAGATCCCCCTGGGCGGGGGGGCCGTGGTGAGCAGTTCTTC. Its translation is CSARDPPGRGGRGEQFF.

About this clonotype: A junction boundary mismatches the germline segment, possibly from a read error. This sequence joins TRBV12-3 or TRBV12-4 and TRBJ2-6, with unresolved D. The length of the CDR3 is 14 residues. CDR3 sequence (DNA): TGTGCCGGCAGGTTGGAACTCGGGGCCAACGTCCTGACTTTC. It is translated as CAGRLELGANVLTF.

This clonotype was seen a handful of times. The chain links TRBV7-6 to TRBJ2-5, with 9 bases matching TRBD1. V was clipped by 5 bases and J by 3 bases; unmatched bases: 4. The length of the CDR3 is 14 residues. The V gene's germline CDR1 is SGHVS and CDR2 FNYEAQ. CDR3 DNA sequence: TGTGCCAGCAGCCAACGGACAGGGGAAGAGACCCAGTACTTC. It is translated as CASSQRTGEETQYF.

This clonotype was found a few times. The chain uses TRBV20-1 and TRBJ2-5; D gene unclear. V was shortened by 0 bases and J by 5 bases, with 16 bases between the two germline ends. The CDR3 has 15 amino acids. Germline V lookup: CDR1 DFQATT, CDR2 SNEGSKA (reference sequence). CDR3 coding DNA: TGCAGTGCTAGAGATCAAGGTATAGGGCTGGAGACCCAGTACTTC. Translating gives CSARDQGIGLETQYF.

This clonotype was detected only a few times. A much more abundant neighbour one base away suggests this may be a read error. The genes are TRBV6-2 or TRBV6-3 and TRBJ2-5; TRBD1 matches at 7 bases. With 3 bases clipped from V and 11 bases from J, the junction kept 9 bases outside the gene matches. Germline-derived CDR1 and CDR2 are MNHEY and SVGEGT. This CDR3 is built from 13 residues. The DNA for the CDR3 is TGTGCCAGCAGTTATCTTAACGGACAGGAGCAGTACTTC. It translates to CASSYLNGQEQYF.

V usage is TRBV20-1 and J usage is TRBJ1-1; 7 bases are shared with TRBD1. This CDR3 comprises 15 residues. Trimming at V came to 3 bases and at J to 0 bases, leaving 7 bases not matched to a gene. Germline V gene sequence: CDR1 DFQATT, CDR2 SNEGSKA (reference sequence). The DNA for the CDR3 is TGCAGTGCTAGCAAGGCAGGGGGGGTGAACACTGAAGCTTTCTTT. Translated: CSASKAGGVNTEAFF.

The gene calls are TRBV11-3 and TRBJ2-3, with 11 bases lining up with TRBD1. CDR1 is SGHNT and CDR2 is YENEEA in the germline V gene. The CDR3 contains 13 residues. After removal of 3 bases from V and 8 bases from J, the junction contained 1 base not matched to a gene. The CDR3: CASSFGTGGTQYF. As DNA, the CDR3 is TGTGCCAGCAGCTTCGGGACAGGGGGTACGCAGTATTTT.

This clonotype was found many times. J is TRBJ2-1 and V is TRBV10-3, with 9 bases lining up with TRBD2. CDR1 is ENHRY, CDR2 SYGVKD, per germline. This CDR3 spans 13 amino acids. V shed 8 bases and J 10 bases; nucleotides not matched to a gene: 9. In nucleotides, the CDR3 is TGTGCCATCGCCGGGACTAGCCGGGAAGAGCAGTTCTTC. This sequence encodes CAIAGTSREEQFF.

A few counts support this clonotype. This chain uses TRBV29-1 with TRBJ2-4; tentative D call: TRBD1 (6 bases). Trimming cost V 7 bases and J 8 bases, with 18 bases left between them. The length of the CDR3 is 13 residues. Per the germline V gene, CDR1 is SQVTM and CDR2 is ANQGSEA. CDR3 protein: CSGNRENSDIQYF. CDR3 DNA sequence: TGCAGCGGCAACAGGGAAAATTCGGACATTCAGTACTTC.

The count of this clonotype is one. This chain uses TRBV6-5 with TRBJ2-7; 8 bases align to TRBD2. This CDR3 is built from 14 residues. The V and J ends lost 2 bases and 7 bases, in that order; junction bases with no gene match: 7. CDR1 is MNHEY and CDR2 is SVGAGI in the germline V gene. DNA for the CDR3: TGTGCCAGCAGTTACGAGCGGGAGAGGTCTGAGCAGTACTTC. The encoded protein is CASSYERERSEQYF.

The V gene is TRBV11-2, the J gene TRBJ2-1; no clear D gene. The J call may be wrong; the DNA end is better matched by TRBJ2-7. CDR3 size: 18 residues. The germline gives CDR1 SGHAT, CDR2 FQNNGV. This chain's CDR3 is CASSLGRKTLSSYNEQYF. In nucleotides, the CDR3 is TGTGCCAGCAGCTTAGGGCGAAAGACTTTGAGCTCCTACAATGAGCAGTACTTC.

This sequence joins TRBV7-8 and TRBJ2-3; D is perhaps TRBD1 (6 bases). CDR1 SGHVS and CDR2 FQNEAQ come from the germline V gene. V was cut by 5 bases and J by 0 bases, with 12 bases left in between. The CDR3 has 15 amino acids. CDR3 loop: CASSPDRTSTDTQYF. CDR3 in DNA: TGTGCCAGCAGCCCCGACAGGACGAGCACAGATACGCAGTATTTT.

This clonotype has more than one count but fewer than ten. This rearrangement joins TRBV10-2 to TRBJ2-5; 13 positions agree with TRBD2. Germline loops: CDR1 WSHSY, CDR2 SAAADI. V lost 6 bases, J lost 0 bases, and 4 bases stayed unmatched. CDR3 length equals 16 residues. The DNA of the CDR3 is TGCGCCAGCAGCCCAACTAGCGGGGGGGACCAAGAGACCCAGTACTTC. Its translation is CASSPTSGGDQETQYF.

The chain joins TRBV29-1 to TRBJ2-4; D is possibly TRBD2 (5 bases). Germline lookup yields CDR1 SQVTM and CDR2 ANQGSEA. Between the trimmed V and J ends, which lost 7 bases and 0 bases, there was a span of 10 bases. The length of the CDR3 is 13 residues. The CDR3 DNA follows: TGCAGCGGATTACTAGTAGCCAAAAACATTCAGTACTTC. It translates to CSGLLVAKNIQYF.

This clonotype appeared many times. This rearrangement joins TRBV5-1 to TRBJ2-7; 10 nucleotides line up with TRBD1. V trimming: 1 base; J trimming: 4 bases; junction bases outside the gene matches: 5. Germline V gene data show CDR1 as SGHRS and CDR2 as YFSETQ. This CDR3 is 15 amino acids long. In DNA form, the CDR3 reads TGCGCCAGCAGCTTGACCTGGGACAGGGGTTACGAGCAGTACTTC. Protein: CASSLTWDRGYEQYF.

This CDR3 reads CASSPVGSYEQYF. The CDR3 DNA reads as TGTGCCAGCTCACCGGTAGGTAGCTACGAGCAGTACTTC. The chain combines TRBV18 with TRBJ2-7; D uncertain. V lost 3 bases, J lost 3 bases, and 9 bases lay in between. CDR3 length: 13 amino acids. Germline CDR1 and CDR2: KGHSH and LQKENI.

The chain employs TRBV12-3 or TRBV12-4 and TRBJ2-5, with D perhaps given as TRBD1 or TRBD2 (6 bases each). CDR3 length: 14 residues. The V gene lost 3 bases and the J gene lost 5 bases, with 13 bases spanning the gap. The DNA of the CDR3 is TGTGCCAGCAGTTTCCGGAGAGGGGGGGAGACCCAGTACTTC. As protein: CASSFRRGGETQYF.

Worth noting for this clonotype: A much larger clone lies a single base off, so this may be a read error. The CDR3 is CASSLGFSRSLPINTGAFF. DNA for the CDR3: TGCGCCAGCAGCTTGGGATTCAGTAGATCCCTACCAATAAACACTGGAGCTTTCTTT. The gene calls are TRBV5-1 and TRBJ1-1; D is unresolved. The CDR3 loop spans 19 amino acids. Looked up from germline, CDR1 is SGHRS and CDR2 is YFSETQ. The variable domain in full, with the rest retrieved from reference TRBV5-1 and TRBJ1-1, is KAGVTQTPRYLIKTRGQQVTLSCSPISGHRSVSWYQQTPGQGLQFLFEYFSETQRNKGNFPGRFSGRQFSNSRSEMNVSTLELGDSALYLCASSLGFSRSLPINTGAFFGQGTRLTVV.

The CDR3 DNA reads TGTGCCAGCAGTTACATCCAAGGACGAGGTACTTACGAGCAGTACTTC. This sequence encodes CASSYIQGRGTYEQYF. The gene calls are TRBV6-5 and TRBJ2-7; unclear D gene. CDR1 is MNHEY, CDR2 SVGAGI, per germline. The V end lost 2 bases, the J end lost 4 bases, and 18 bases lay between the germline ends. The CDR3 runs 16 residues.

V gene TRBV12-3 or TRBV12-4 combines with J gene TRBJ2-5; 8 positions match TRBD1. The J call may be incorrect, as the DNA end agrees better with TRBJ2-7. This CDR3 comprises 14 residues. DNA of the CDR3: TGTGCCAGCAGTTTACGCCAGGGGGCCGGCGAGCAGTACTTC. This gives the protein CASSLRQGAGEQYF.

The V call is TRBV3-1, the J call TRBJ2-3; D is unresolved. V lost 1 base to trimming and J lost 8 bases, with 10 bases between them. CDR1 is LGHDT and CDR2 is YNNKEL in the germline V gene (reference sequence). The CDR3 loop spans 13 amino acids. The chain's CDR3 is CASSQAVSPTQYF. In DNA, the CDR3 is TGTGCCAGCAGCCAAGCCGTTTCCCCTACGCAGTATTTT.

The table lists this clonotype with a count of one. This may arise from a read error, as a much more abundant clone is one base away. This chain joins TRBV12-3 or TRBV12-4 and TRBJ2-1; 7 positions match TRBD1. After removal of 6 bases from V and 10 bases from J, the junction contained 9 bases not matched to a gene. This CDR3 is 13 amino acids long. The CDR3 reads CASSLPTGSEQFF. The CDR3 region has the DNA TGTGCCAGCAGCCTCCCGACAGGGAGCGAGCAGTTCTTC.

V usage is TRBV20-1 and J usage is TRBJ2-7, with D tentatively TRBD1 (5 bases). CDR1 is DFQATT, CDR2 SNEGSKA, per germline (reference sequence). V was cut by 8 bases and J by 1 base, with 15 bases left in between. The length of the CDR3 is 13 residues. Here the CDR3 reads CSSRVPESYEQYF. CDR3 nucleotides: TGCAGTTCCAGGGTACCGGAGTCCTACGAGCAGTACTTC.

This clonotype appeared a few times. The chain uses TRBV11-1 and TRBJ2-5, with 7 bases identical to TRBD2. The CDR3 length is 14 residues. CDR1 is SGHAT and CDR2 is FQDESV in the germline V gene (reference sequence). Losses at the gene ends were 4 bases for V and 7 bases for J; bases not matched to a gene: 9. CDR3 amino acids: CASSSAGNRGTQYF. The CDR3 DNA reads TGTGCCAGCAGCTCAGCGGGAAATAGGGGGACCCAGTACTTC. Full variable domain (remainder filled in from reference TRBV11-1 and TRBJ2-5): EAEVAQSPRYKITEKSQAVAFWCDPISGHATLYWYRQILGQGPELLVQFQDESVVDDSQLPKDRFSAERLKGVDSTLKIQPAELGDSAMYLCASSSAGNRGTQYFGPGTRLLVL.